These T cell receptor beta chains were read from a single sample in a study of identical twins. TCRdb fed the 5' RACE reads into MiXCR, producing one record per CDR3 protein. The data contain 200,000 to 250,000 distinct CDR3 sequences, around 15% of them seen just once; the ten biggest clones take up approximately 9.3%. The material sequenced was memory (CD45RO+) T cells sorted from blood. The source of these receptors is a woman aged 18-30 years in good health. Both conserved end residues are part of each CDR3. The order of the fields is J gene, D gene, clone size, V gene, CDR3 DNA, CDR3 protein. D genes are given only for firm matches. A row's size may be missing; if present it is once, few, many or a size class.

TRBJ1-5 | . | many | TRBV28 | TGTGCCAGCAGTTTAGAATTCTCCAGGGGTCAGCCCCAGCATTTT | CASSLEFSRGQPQHF
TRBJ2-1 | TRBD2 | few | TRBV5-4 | TGTGCCAGCAGCTTACCGGGACTAGCGGGACCCAACAATGAGCAGTTCTTC | CASSLPGLAGPNNEQFF
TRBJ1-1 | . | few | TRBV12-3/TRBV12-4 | TGTGCCAGCAGTTTTTGGGACACTGAAGCTTTCTTT | CASSFWDTEAFF
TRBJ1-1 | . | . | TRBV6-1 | TGTGCCAGCCTACTAAGGGGCACTGAAGCTTTCTTT | CASLLRGTEAFF
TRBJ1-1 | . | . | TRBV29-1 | TGCAGCGTACGTTACATAGCGGCCGCGGATGACACTGAAGCTTTCTTT | CSVRYIAAADDTEAFF
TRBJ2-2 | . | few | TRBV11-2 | TGTGCCAGCAGCTTTGCCGGGGGCGACACCGGGGAGCTGTTTTTT | CASSFAGGDTGELFF
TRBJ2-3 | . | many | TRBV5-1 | TGCGCCAGCAGAGACGTCTCTAGCACAGATACGCAGTATTTT | CASRDVSSTDTQYF
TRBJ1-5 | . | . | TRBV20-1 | TGCAGTGCGAGGAGGGATTCCAATCAGCCCCAGCATTTT | CSARRDSNQPQHF
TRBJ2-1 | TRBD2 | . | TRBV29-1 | TGCAGCGCCAAGGGAGGGGCCCATGAGCAGTTCTTC | CSAKGGAHEQFF
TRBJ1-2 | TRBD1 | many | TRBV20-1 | TGCAGTGCTGGACCTCAGGGGGCCTATGGCTACACCTTC | CSAGPQGAYGYTF
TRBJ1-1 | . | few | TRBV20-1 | TGCAGTCCCAGGGATGGGGTTCGGAACACTGAAGCTTTCTTT | CSPRDGVRNTEAFF
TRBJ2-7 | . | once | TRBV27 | TGTGCCAGCAGTTTAGTAGGGGCCGACTACGAGCAGTACTTC | CASSLVGADYEQYF
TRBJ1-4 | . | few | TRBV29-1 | TGCAGCGTTGAGGAGGTAGACAGTCGGATGACTAATGAAAAACTGTTTTTT | CSVEEVDSRMTNEKLFF
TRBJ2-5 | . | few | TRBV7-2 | TGTGCCAGCAGCCACCTTTCCTCGGAGACCCAGTACTTC | CASSHLSSETQYF
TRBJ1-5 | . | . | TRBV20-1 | TGCAGTGCTAGACCAGGAGGCCAGCCCCAGCATTTT | CSARPGGQPQHF
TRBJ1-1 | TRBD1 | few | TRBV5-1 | TGCGCCAGCAGAAAAACAGGGGGCGACACTGAAGCTTTCTTT | CASRKTGGDTEAFF
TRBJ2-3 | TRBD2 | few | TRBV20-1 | TGCAGTGCTAGTCTGCGTAAGTCTAGCGGGAGCACAGATACGCAGTATTTT | CSASLRKSSGSTDTQYF
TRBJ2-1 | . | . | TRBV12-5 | TGTGCTAGTGGTTTAGAGGGATCCTACAATGAGCAGTTCTTC | CASGLEGSYNEQFF
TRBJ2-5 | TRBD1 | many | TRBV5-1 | TGCGCCAGCAGCCCGACAGGGGAGACCCAGTACTTC | CASSPTGETQYF
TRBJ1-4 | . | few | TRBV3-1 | TGTGCCAGCAGCCGGGGAGGGAAGGATGAAAAACTGTTTTTT | CASSRGGKDEKLFF
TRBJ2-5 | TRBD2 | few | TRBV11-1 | TGTGCCAGCAGCTTAGGAATAAGGACTAGCGGGAGTGTCATAGAGACCCAGTACTTC | CASSLGIRTSGSVIETQYF
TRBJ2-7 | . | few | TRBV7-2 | TGTGCCAGCAGCTCCCAGACAGGCTCCTTCTACGAGCAGTACTTC | CASSSQTGSFYEQYF
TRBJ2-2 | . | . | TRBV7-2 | TGTGCCAGCAGCCGAAAGAACACCGGGGAGCTGTTTTTT | CASSRKNTGELFF
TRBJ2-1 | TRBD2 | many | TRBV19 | TGTGCCAGTAGTATAGGAGGACTAGCCGACAATGAGCAGTTCTTC | CASSIGGLADNEQFF
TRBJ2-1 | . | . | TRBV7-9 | TGTGCCAGCAGCTTAGCGTCTGGGGGAAGCTACAATGAGCAGTTCTTC | CASSLASGGSYNEQFF
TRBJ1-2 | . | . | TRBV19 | TGTGCCAGTACAGGGTCGGGACGTGGCTACACCTTC | CASTGSGRGYTF
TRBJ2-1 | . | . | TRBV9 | TGTGCCAGCAGCGTAGGTAGGGGTGAGCAGTTCTTC | CASSVGRGEQFF
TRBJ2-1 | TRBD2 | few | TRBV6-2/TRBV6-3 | TGTGCCAGCAGTTACAGCGGGATCCACAATGAGCAGTTCTTC | CASSYSGIHNEQFF
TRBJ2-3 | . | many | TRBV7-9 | TGTGCCAGCAGCCAAGGACGGAGCACAGATACGCAGTATTTT | CASSQGRSTDTQYF
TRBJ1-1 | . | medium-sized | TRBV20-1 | TGCAGTGCTAAAAAGGGGCTGGAGACTGAAGCTTTCTTT | CSAKKGLETEAFF
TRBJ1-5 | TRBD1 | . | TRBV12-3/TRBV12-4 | TGTGCCAGCAGTCGAGGGACAGGGAAGATCTCGCCCCAGCATTTT | CASSRGTGKISPQHF
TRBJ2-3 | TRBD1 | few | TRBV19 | TGTGCCAGTACCGGACAGGTCACAGATACGCAGTATTTT | CASTGQVTDTQYF
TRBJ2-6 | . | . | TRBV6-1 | TGTGCCAGCATGGGGGTTGGGGCCAACGTCCTGACTTTC | CASMGVGANVLTF
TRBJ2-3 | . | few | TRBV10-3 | TGTGCCATCGAAGGGGGGCGGACAGATACGCAGTATTTT | CAIEGGRTDTQYF
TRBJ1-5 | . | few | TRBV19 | TGTGCGGTTGGTGGGAATCAGCCCCAGCATTTT | CAVGGNQPQHF
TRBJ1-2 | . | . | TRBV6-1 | TGTGCCAGCAGAAGGCGGGGCGGATCTAACTATGGCTACACCTTC | CASRRRGGSNYGYTF
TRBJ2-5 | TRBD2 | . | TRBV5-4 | TGTGCCAGCAGCTACCGGTCCGGGACTACCCAAGAGACCCAGTACTTC | CASSYRSGTTQETQYF